This TCR beta chain was profiled in a study of blood T cell repertoires in COVID-19. Study-wide background: Collection of acute and convalescent COVID-19 samples took place in the United States, Italy and Spain.

Per the original data handling: The assay estimated nucleated cells by amplifying reference gene primers. Clones were sequenced by immunoSEQ multiplex PCR, and TCRdb holds only the in-frame ones, with some missing. The V and J calls and clone size are taken from that table; D and trimming were inferred from the DNA. The table records 46,000 or so clones, 75% to 90% of them present only once. This CDR3 is 11 amino acids long. Germline CDR1 is GTSNPN and CDR2 is SVGIG (reference sequence). Trimming stripped 6 bases from V and 3 bases from J, with 9 bases between. The V gene is TRBV30, the J gene TRBJ2-7, with D hard to call. Specimen: peripheral blood. This TCR was sampled from a human donor in a cohort sampled during active COVID-19. Here the CDR3 reads CACQTDYEQYF. The CDR3 DNA sequence: TGTGCCTGCCAAACAGACTACGAGCAGTACTTC.